This T cell receptor beta chain derives from a study of CD8+CD57+ T cells in acquired aplastic anemia. Germline lookup yields CDR1 KGHDR and CDR2 SFDVKD. This CDR3 has 14 amino acids. Unmatched junction bases numbered 5, after V lost 4 bases and J lost 4 bases. For CDR3 and TCR beta VDJ profiling, genomic DNA was the template used. One entry per CDR3 protein, called by TCRdb with MiXCR from the reads. The repertoire consists of roughly 300,000 distinct CDR3 sequences, with 45% to 70% occurring once and the leading ten covering roughly 8%. The specimen sequenced was sorted CD4+, CD8+, or CD8+CD57+ T cells (not recorded which) from PBMCs. This receptor was identified in a human donor with severe aplastic anemia or a healthy control (not recorded which). This chain connects TRBV24-1 to TRBJ2-5; 7 bases are shared with TRBD2. The CDR3 protein is CATSESGLGETQYF. The CDR3 DNA sequence: TGTGCCACCAGTGAGTCAGGACTAGGAGAGACCCAGTACTTC.